A single sample is the source of the 32 T cell receptor beta chains below, sequenced in a study of Graves' ophthalmopathy and Graves' hyperthyroidism. Transcripts of RNA were the source for amplifying TCR beta CDR3 regions. HTBI primers primed a first-round RT-PCR, and a second-round multiplex PCR followed. One entry per CDR3 protein results from TCRdb running MiXCR on the multiplex PCR reads. This sample has approximately 380,000 distinct CDR3 sequences, with roughly 21% found just once. Sequenced input: peripheral blood. All receptors come from a woman aged 18-29 years with stable Graves' hyperthyroidism.

This clonotype was counted ten times or more. The genes are TRBV5-6 and TRBJ1-1, with TRBD1 matching 9 bases. The V gene end was trimmed by 3 bases and the J gene end by 6 bases; junction bases not matched to a gene: 9. This CDR3 has 15 amino acids. CDR1 is SGHDT, CDR2 YYEEEE, per germline. The CDR3 nucleotides are TGTGCCAGCAGCTCCCTGACAGGGGGAATGGCTGAAGCTTTCTTT. As protein: CASSSLTGGMAEAFF.

This clonotype was seen a single time. The chain employs TRBV20-1 and TRBJ2-7, with D possibly matching TRBD2 (6 bases). Germline V gives CDR1 DFQATT, CDR2 SNEGSKA (reference sequence). V was pared by 8 bases and J by 2 bases, with 13 bases between. This CDR3 is 12 amino acids long. The CDR3 here is CSSVGGTYEQYF. The CDR3 nucleotides are TGCAGTTCGGTGGGCGGGACCTACGAGCAGTACTTC.

This clonotype was seen at least ten times. This rearrangement joins TRBV2 to TRBJ2-7, with a possible D match to TRBD1 (6 bases). Germline V lookup: CDR1 SNHLY, CDR2 FYNNEI. The CDR3 sequence is 14 residues long. Trimming took off 4 bases at V and 2 bases at J, with 12 bases between the two ends. The CDR3 bases are TGTGCCAGCAGTGGTACAGGGAGTCCCTACGAGCAGTACTTC. Encoded protein: CASSGTGSPYEQYF.

This clonotype was detected only a few times. The V gene is TRBV30, the J gene TRBJ2-6; D gene unclear. V was clipped by 0 bases and J by 11 bases, with 14 bases between them. Germline V gives CDR1 GTSNPN, CDR2 SVGIG (reference sequence). This CDR3 contains 14 residues. The CDR3 is CAWSVHASPYVLTF. CDR3 DNA sequence: TGTGCCTGGAGTGTTCACGCATCCCCTTACGTCCTGACTTTC.

This clonotype came up many times. The V gene is TRBV7-2, the J gene TRBJ2-2, with a tentative D call TRBD1 (5 bases). Germline V gene lookup returns CDR1 SGHTA and CDR2 FQGNSA. This CDR3 has 16 amino acids. The V end was cut by 1 base, the J end by 2 bases, with 11 bases between. The CDR3 loop is CASSLVRARNTGELFF. The DNA for the CDR3 is TGTGCCAGCAGCTTAGTCAGGGCAAGAAACACCGGGGAGCTGTTTTTT.

This clonotype was counted many times. The chain is built from TRBV4-1 and TRBJ1-2; TRBD1 agrees at 8 bases. The CDR3 has 15 amino acids. Germline CDR1 reads MGHRA; CDR2 reads YSYEKL. After removal of 0 bases from V and 5 bases from J, the junction contained 5 bases not matched to a gene. The CDR3 is CASSQEGQDRYGYTF. CDR3 DNA sequence: TGCGCCAGCAGCCAAGAGGGACAGGACCGGTATGGCTACACCTTC.

As for this clonotype: An end of the junction does not agree with germline; a read error may underlie this. The chain has TRBV15 and TRBJ2-5, with TRBD2 matching over 8 bases. In germline, CDR1 is LNHNV, CDR2 YYDKDF (reference sequence). The length of the CDR3 is 13 residues. CDR3 sequence reads: CATSSIASGWQDF. CDR3 coding DNA: TGTGCCACTAGCAGTATCGCTAGCGGGTGGCAAGACTTC.

This clonotype was picked up a small number of times. The rearrangement joins TRBV2 to TRBJ1-5; tentatively, D is TRBD1 (6 bases). The V and J ends lost 5 bases and 5 bases respectively, with 13 bases between them. CDR3 size: 14 residues. Germline CDR1 and CDR2: SNHLY and FYNNEI. CDR3 region: CASSILGGDQPQHF. The CDR3 DNA is TGTGCCAGCAGTATATTGGGGGGCGATCAGCCCCAGCATTTT.

The chain uses TRBV5-4 and TRBJ2-2, with 8 bases fitting TRBD1. Germline V CDR1 and CDR2: SGHNT, YYREEE (reference sequence). Trimming at V came to 9 bases and at J to 5 bases, leaving 6 bases not matched to a gene. The CDR3 sequence is 13 residues long. The CDR3 is CATRQGYTGELFF. The CDR3 DNA follows: TGTGCCACCAGACAGGGGTATACCGGGGAGCTGTTTTTT.

Note on this clonotype: The conserved closing phenylalanine or tryptophan is absent in this CDR3, likely reflecting a read error. The chain links TRBV6-1 to TRBJ1-1; a weak D match, TRBD1 (6 bases). Germline V lookup: CDR1 MNHNS, CDR2 SASEGT. The CDR3 runs to 13 residues. Trimming left V 6 bases short and J 10 bases short, with 18 bases between. The CDR3 DNA sequence: TGTGCCAGCAGCGAAACTTCCCAGGGGCGAGCTTTCTAT. It is translated as CASSETSQGRAFY.

This clonotype was detected many times. This chain connects TRBV6-1 to TRBJ2-7; D perhaps matches TRBD1 (5 bases). Germline loops: CDR1 MNHNS, CDR2 SASEGT. CDR3 length: 16 residues. The V end was cut by 2 bases, the J end by 1 base, with 15 bases between. The CDR3 loop reads CASSELSGASSYEQYF. As DNA, the CDR3 is TGTGCCAGCAGTGAACTTAGTGGGGCATCGTCCTACGAGCAGTACTTC.

This clonotype was counted at least ten times. CDR3 protein: CASSIQGLSNIQYF. As DNA, the CDR3 is TGTGCCAGCTCAATACAGGGACTGAGTAACATTCAGTACTTC. The chain is built from TRBV19 and TRBJ2-4; D is perhaps TRBD1 or TRBD2 (6 bases each). V was pared by 9 bases and J by 7 bases, with 19 bases between. In germline, CDR1 is LNHDA, CDR2 SQIVND (reference sequence). The CDR3 has 14 residues.

This clonotype has a count of ten or more. CDR3 sequence (DNA): TGTGCCTGGATTCGCCGGGGGCAAACTAACACTGAAGCTTTCTTT. Translated, it gives CAWIRRGQTNTEAFF. The V call is TRBV30, the J call TRBJ1-1, with a weak D call TRBD1 (6 bases). Trimming shortened V by 4 bases and J by 2 bases, and 17 bases separated the two germline ends. Germline CDR1 and CDR2: GTSNPN and SVGIG (reference sequence). The length of the CDR3 is 15 residues.

This clonotype turned up a few times. The J gene is TRBJ1-1, the V gene TRBV11-2, with 9 bases that match TRBD1. CDR1 SGHAT and CDR2 FQNNGV come from the germline V gene. V gave up 0 bases and J gave up 6 bases; unmatched junction bases: 17. The CDR3 has 19 amino acids. The CDR3 region has the DNA TGTGCCAGCAGCTTAGATGGGGACAGGGATACTAAATTGCATTCTGAAGCTTTCTTT. It codes for CASSLDGDRDTKLHSEAFF. The full variable domain, its missing parts supplied by reference TRBV11-2 and TRBJ1-1, is EAGVAQSPRYKIIEKRQSVAFWCNPISGHATLYWYQQILGQGPKLLIQFQNNGVVDDSQLPKDRFSAERLKGVDSTLKIQPAKLEDSAVYLCASSLDGDRDTKLHSEAFFGQGTRLTVV.

This clonotype has more than one count but fewer than ten. The chain has TRBV4-2 and TRBJ1-6; D is undetermined. This CDR3 region has 14 residues. Germline lookup yields CDR1 LGHNA and CDR2 YNFKEQ. Trimming shortened V by 2 bases and J by 6 bases, and 8 bases separated the two germline ends. CDR3 nucleotide sequence: TGTGCCAGCAGCCAATCAGGCCTTAATTCACCCCTCCACTTT. Protein: CASSQSGLNSPLHF.

Ten or more counts support this clonotype. The chain combines TRBV4-1 with TRBJ2-3, with a possible D match to TRBD1 (6 bases). V was clipped by 8 bases and J by 0 bases, with 12 bases between them. The CDR3 has 14 amino acids. In germline, CDR1 is MGHRA, CDR2 YSYEKL. CDR3 amino acids: CASRQGPSTDTQYF. CDR3 DNA: TGCGCCAGCCGGCAGGGGCCGAGCACAGATACGCAGTATTTT.

The chain carries TRBV6-1 and TRBJ1-2; 7 bases fit TRBD1. CDR3 length: 14 residues. Trimming at V came to 5 bases and at J to 4 bases, leaving 7 bases not matched to a gene. The germline gives CDR1 MNHNS, CDR2 SASEGT. The CDR3 DNA reads TGTGCCAGCAGTCAAGAGACAGGGACCTATGGCTACACCTTC. Its protein product is CASSQETGTYGYTF.

Concerning this clonotype itself: With a much larger clone just one base away, this may be a read error. The genes are TRBV28 and TRBJ2-5; perhaps D is TRBD1 or TRBD2 (5 bases each). The CDR3 is 15 amino acids. Germline CDR1 reads MDHEN; CDR2 reads SYDVKM. The CDR3 spells CVSSSRGRIEETQYF. For the CDR3, the DNA is TGTGTCAGCAGTTCCCGGGGACGGATAGAAGAGACCCAGTACTTC.

This clonotype was counted at least ten times. V is TRBV10-3 and J is TRBJ1-1; D uncertain. Germline CDR1 and CDR2: ENHRY and SYGVKD. This CDR3 comprises 15 residues. Trimming left V 0 bases short and J 4 bases short, with 12 bases between. The CDR3 sequence is CAISESETWGTEAFF. CDR3 sequence (DNA): TGTGCCATCAGTGAGTCGGAGACCTGGGGCACTGAAGCTTTCTTT.

In its sample, this clonotype was seen many times. CDR3: CASSPITGGMAKNIQYF. Here the CDR3 DNA reads TGTGCCAGCAGTCCGATAACAGGGGGTATGGCCAAAAACATTCAGTACTTC. The chain joins TRBV12-3 or TRBV12-4 to TRBJ2-4; TRBD1 aligns across 8 bases. V gave up 5 bases and J gave up 1 base; unmatched junction bases: 10. The CDR3 has 17 amino acids.

This clonotype was found many times. V gene TRBV6-2 or TRBV6-3 combines with J gene TRBJ1-5, with D unclear. In germline, CDR1 is MNHEY, CDR2 SVGEGT. The CDR3 is 16 residues long. Trimming took off 8 bases at V and 0 bases at J, with 17 bases between the two ends. The CDR3 sequence is CASEHPLDGSNQPQHF. CDR3 sequence (DNA): TGTGCCAGCGAACACCCCCTAGACGGTAGCAATCAGCCCCAGCATTTT.

CDR3 nucleotides: TGCAGCTCGAAGGACAGGGGGACTGAAGCTTTCTTT. As protein: CSSKDRGTEAFF. The rearrangement joins TRBV29-1 to TRBJ1-1; 10 bases fit TRBD1. Germline loops: CDR1 SQVTM, CDR2 ANQGSEA. Trimming cost V 8 bases and J 5 bases; bases outside gene matches: 5. CDR3 length equals 12 residues.

This chain connects TRBV20-1 to TRBJ2-2; possibly TRBD2 for D (6 bases). V was trimmed by 0 bases and J by 4 bases, leaving 15 bases between them. The germline V gene has CDR1 DFQATT and CDR2 SNEGSKA (reference sequence). The CDR3 is 16 residues long. The CDR3 DNA reads as TGCAGTGCTAGAGATAGTGGTAGCGGCTTCACCGGGGAGCTGTTTTTT. Translation: CSARDSGSGFTGELFF.

The chain links TRBV20-1 to TRBJ2-7; 10 bases are a match to TRBD2. The CDR3 loop spans 14 amino acids. With 2 bases clipped from V and 1 base from J, the junction kept 2 bases outside the gene matches. Germline-derived CDR1 and CDR2 are DFQATT and SNEGSKA (reference sequence). DNA for the CDR3: TGCAGTGCTAGACTAGCGGGAGTTTCCTACGAGCAGTACTTC. Encoded protein: CSARLAGVSYEQYF.

This clonotype was counted ten times or more. The gene calls are TRBV2 and TRBJ2-7, with 9 bases aligning to TRBD1. The V segment lost 6 bases and the J segment 2 bases; nucleotides outside the gene matches: 8. CDR3 length: 15 amino acids. From germline, CDR1 is SNHLY and CDR2 FYNNEI. Here the CDR3 reads CASRVPGQGAYEQYF. The CDR3 DNA reads as TGTGCCAGCAGGGTACCGGGACAGGGTGCCTACGAGCAGTACTTC. The variable domain in full, with the rest retrieved from reference TRBV2 and TRBJ2-7, is EPEVTQTPSHQVTQMGQEVILRCVPISNHLYFYWYRQILGQKVEFLVSFYNNEISEKSEIFDDQFSVERPDGSNFTLKIRSTKLEDSAMYFCASRVPGQGAYEQYFGPGTRLTVT.

The sample holds many counts of this clonotype. The CDR3 region is CASSDGGTYLYEQYF. CDR3 bases: TGTGCCAGCAGCGACGGGGGGACTTACCTCTACGAGCAGTACTTC. The chain is built from TRBV7-9 and TRBJ2-7, with TRBD2 identical over 7 bases. From germline, CDR1 is SEHNR and CDR2 FQNEAQ (reference sequence). The CDR3 sequence is 15 residues long. The V segment lost 5 bases and the J segment 3 bases; nucleotides outside the gene matches: 10.

This clonotype was recorded many times. The chain joins TRBV20-1 to TRBJ1-5; 9 bases line up with TRBD1. J was trimmed by 3 bases and V by 6 bases; bases with no gene match: 6. Germline V CDR1 and CDR2: DFQATT, SNEGSKA (reference sequence). CDR3 length: 14 residues. The CDR3 DNA sequence: TGCAGTGCACCCAGGACAGGGGACAATCAGCCCCAGCATTTT. Its translation: CSAPRTGDNQPQHF.

The sample holds many counts of this clonotype. This sequence joins TRBV28 and TRBJ1-2; D remains ambiguous. The V end was cut by 2 bases, the J end by 5 bases, with 15 bases between. Germline V gene data show CDR1 as MDHEN and CDR2 as SYDVKM. The CDR3 loop spans 15 amino acids. CDR3 coding DNA: TGTGCCAGCAGTTTAAGGTCCGGACCCGGGTATGGCTACACCTTC. This codes for CASSLRSGPGYGYTF.

This clonotype occurred many times. The chain joins TRBV16 to TRBJ1-2; D unclear. Between the trimmed V and J ends, which lost 1 base and 4 bases, there was a span of 7 bases. Germline CDR1 KGHSY, CDR2 FQNENV. CDR3 length: 13 residues. CDR3 region: CASSQLSAYGYTF. The CDR3 nucleotides are TGTGCCAGCAGCCAATTATCGGCCTATGGCTACACCTTC.

This rearrangement joins TRBV11-2 to TRBJ1-6, with D possibly being TRBD1 (5 bases). CDR1 is SGHAT, CDR2 FQNNGV, per germline. Trimming left V 5 bases short and J 4 bases short, with 27 bases between. The CDR3 has 20 residues. CDR3 bases: TGTGCCAGCAGCCCATCGCGGCGGGGGGGGACGAGGCTTTATAATTCACCCCTCCACTTT. Translation gives CASSPSRRGGTRLYNSPLHF.

This clonotype has a count of ten or more. The rearrangement links TRBV5-6 to TRBJ1-1; D might be TRBD1 (5 bases). CDR1 is SGHDT, CDR2 YYEEEE, per germline. The CDR3 is made up of 16 amino acids. The V end was cut by 0 bases, the J end by 5 bases, with 17 bases between. CDR3 amino acids: CASSLDGWGSVTEAFF. The CDR3 DNA reads TGTGCCAGCAGCTTGGACGGCTGGGGGTCAGTTACTGAAGCTTTCTTT.

The chain recombines TRBV20-1 with TRBJ2-7; either TRBD1 or TRBD2 may supply D (5 bases each). Germline assignment: CDR1 DFQATT and CDR2 SNEGSKA (reference sequence). The V end was cut by 6 bases, the J end by 3 bases, with 15 bases between. This CDR3 is built from 13 residues. As DNA, the CDR3 is TGCAGTGCAATCCGGGACCCAGGCTACGAGCAGTACTTC. It yields the protein CSAIRDPGYEQYF.